The 15 T cell receptor beta chains below come from one sample, sequenced in a study of CD8 T cells in ankylosing spondylitis. MiXCR, run by TCRdb on the 5' RACE reads, gives a single entry per CDR3 protein. The profile shows 200,000 to 300,000 distinct CDR3 sequences, approximately 8.4% of them singletons. Sequencing was carried out using blood, either unsorted or a sorted T cell fraction (not recorded which). These receptors all stem from a female donor with ankylosing spondylitis or in good health (not recorded which).

Comment on this clonotype: A much larger clone is a single base away; this may be a read error. CDR3 residues: CTSSCPTCNEQFF. CDR3 coding DNA: TGTACCAGCAGCTGCCCAACGTGCAATGAGCAGTTCTTC. This rearrangement joins TRBV5-6 to TRBJ2-1; no definite D call. Germline values: CDR1 SGHDT, CDR2 YYEEEE. This CDR3 contains 13 residues.

This clonotype came up many times. The rearrangement links TRBV12-3 or TRBV12-4 to TRBJ1-2; 8 bases align to TRBD1. The CDR3 sequence is 14 residues long. Losses at the gene ends were 6 bases for V and 6 bases for J; bases not matched to a gene: 9. CDR3 loop: CASSPGQDGNGYTF. DNA for the CDR3: TGTGCCAGCAGCCCGGGACAGGATGGGAATGGCTACACCTTC.

This clonotype has a count of ten or more. The V gene is TRBV14, the J gene TRBJ1-4, with TRBD1 matching 10 bases. The CDR3 loop spans 17 amino acids. Trimming at V came to 3 bases and at J to 0 bases, leaving 4 bases not matched to a gene. Germline V gene sequence: CDR1 SGHDN, CDR2 FVKESK. The CDR3: CASSQYGQGATNEKLFF. CDR3 nucleotides: TGTGCCAGCAGCCAGTATGGACAGGGGGCAACTAATGAAAAACTGTTTTTT.

This clonotype was seen at least ten times. The chain recombines TRBV4-3 with TRBJ2-5; D might be TRBD1 or TRBD2, each matching 6 bases. Germline V gene lookup returns CDR1 LGHNA and CDR2 YSLEER. This CDR3 region has 13 residues. Trimming removed 4 bases at V and 7 bases at J, with 13 bases between. CDR3 residues: CASSPGGSVTQYF. CDR3 coding DNA: TGCGCCAGCAGCCCCGGGGGCAGCGTGACCCAGTACTTC.

The table lists this clonotype with many counts. The genes are TRBV28 and TRBJ2-7, with D unclear. CDR3 length equals 13 residues. The V and J ends lost 3 bases and 2 bases respectively, with 8 bases between them. Germline CDR1 is MDHEN and CDR2 is SYDVKM. This CDR3 reads CASSFLVAYEQYF. In DNA form, the CDR3 reads TGTGCCAGCAGTTTTCTCGTCGCCTACGAGCAGTACTTC.

This clonotype was observed at least ten times. The chain uses TRBV5-5 and TRBJ1-5; no clear D gene. Looked up from germline, CDR1 is SGHKS and CDR2 is YYEKEE (reference sequence). The CDR3 spans 14 residues. The V and J ends lost 2 bases and 0 bases respectively, with 6 bases between them. Written as DNA, the CDR3 is TGTGCCAGCAGCTTTATTGGTAGCAATCAGCCCCAGCATTTT. This sequence encodes CASSFIGSNQPQHF.

This clonotype was recorded many times. This chain uses TRBV12-3 or TRBV12-4 with TRBJ1-5; TRBD1 matches 8 bases. Germline trimming cut 6 bases from V and 4 bases from J; bases unmatched to any gene: 2. There are 13 residues in the CDR3. In DNA form, the CDR3 reads TGTGCCAGCAGGGGACAGGAAAATCAGCCCCAGCATTTT. Translating it yields CASRGQENQPQHF.

As regards this clonotype: A much bigger clone sits one base away, suggesting this may be a read error. J is TRBJ2-6 and V is TRBV24-1; no reliable D call. The CDR3 runs to 13 residues. CDR1 and CDR2 (germline): KGHDR, SFDVKD. CDR3 nucleotides: TGTGCCACCAAGGCGCTTGGGGTCAACGTCCTGACTTTC. Protein sequence: CATKALGVNVLTF.

There are many counts of this clonotype. The V gene is TRBV20-1, the J gene TRBJ2-7; TRBD1 matches 8 bases. CDR1 and CDR2 (germline): DFQATT, SNEGSKA (reference sequence). The CDR3 is made up of 16 amino acids. J gave up 6 bases and V 6 bases, and 19 bases lay outside the gene matches. The CDR3 loop is CSATPGAGGKAGEQYF. The CDR3 DNA reads TGCAGTGCAACCCCCGGGGCAGGGGGCAAAGCGGGCGAGCAGTACTTC.

This clonotype was detected ten times or more. The chain combines TRBV12-3 or TRBV12-4 with TRBJ2-1; the match to TRBD1 covers 10 bases. The CDR3 is 17 amino acids. V was pared by 8 bases and J by 0 bases, with 10 bases of the junction left unmatched. DNA of the CDR3: TGTGCCAGCCGAAGGACAGGGGGTCTCAGCTCCTACAATGAGCAGTTCTTC. This gives the protein CASRRTGGLSSYNEQFF.

CDR3 nucleotides: TGTGCCAGCAGTTTATTCAGGGAAAACACTGAAGCTTTCTTT. This encodes CASSLFRENTEAFF. The rearrangement uses TRBV27 and TRBJ1-1; the D gene is possibly TRBD1 (5 bases). The germline V gene has CDR1 MNHEY and CDR2 SMNVEV (reference sequence). Trimming removed 1 base at V and 2 bases at J, with 8 bases between. The CDR3 totals 14 residues.

This clonotype showed up many times. The genes are TRBV5-1 and TRBJ2-2; a possible D gene is TRBD1 (6 bases). V gave up 4 bases and J gave up 4 bases, with 17 bases separating them. In germline, CDR1 is SGHRS, CDR2 YFSETQ. The CDR3 loop spans 16 amino acids. CDR3 loop: CASSPYPDRSTGELFF. In DNA, the CDR3 is TGCGCCAGCAGCCCATACCCCGACAGGAGCACCGGGGAGCTGTTTTTT.

This clonotype was found many times. This chain connects TRBV5-6 to TRBJ1-2; a possible D gene is TRBD1 (6 bases). The V end lost 4 bases, the J end lost 4 bases, and 17 bases lay between the germline ends. The CDR3 length is 15 residues. Germline CDR1 SGHDT, CDR2 YYEEEE. The CDR3 DNA reads as TGTGCCAGCAGCAAGGGGGGCAGGGCGGCCTATGGCTACACCTTC. Translated: CASSKGGRAAYGYTF.

This clonotype was seen ten or more times. The chain joins TRBV6-2 or TRBV6-3 to TRBJ2-5; D is ambiguous. The V end lost 4 bases, the J end lost 3 bases, and 6 bases lay between the germline ends. CDR3 length: 12 residues. Germline V gene sequence: CDR1 MNHEY, CDR2 SVGEGT. The CDR3 protein is CASSSIEETQYF. DNA for the CDR3: TGTGCCAGCAGTTCCATTGAAGAGACCCAGTACTTC.

This clonotype appeared many times. The chain couples TRBV5-5 to TRBJ1-1; 7 bases fit TRBD1. The V and J ends lost 4 bases and 4 bases, in that order; junction bases with no gene match: 10. The CDR3 is 15 amino acids. Germline V CDR1 and CDR2: SGHKS, YYEKEE (reference sequence). For the CDR3, the DNA is TGTGCCAGCAGCCAAAGCCCCGGGACAGCCACTGAAGCTTTCTTT. As protein: CASSQSPGTATEAFF. The whole variable domain, filled in from reference TRBV5-5 and TRBJ1-1, reads DAGVTQSPTHLIKTRGQQVTLRCSPISGHKSVSWYQQVLGQGPQFIFQYYEKEERGRGNFPDRFSARQFPNYSSELNVNALLLGDSALYLCASSQSPGTATEAFFGQGTRLTVV.